These 12 T cell receptor beta chains originate from one sample sequenced in a study of blood T cells in healthy people across ages. The use of a sample-barcoded 5' primer and a J-beta primer mix characterized a second PCR of roughly 6 to 11 cycles. TCRdb recomputed calls from the 5' RACE reads with MiXCR, one row per CDR3 protein. The table includes about 720,000 distinct CDR3 sequences, over 20% detected once. The specimen was blood. The receptors come from a man between 65 and 85 years old in good health.

The table lists this clonotype with a few counts. The gene calls are TRBV7-6 and TRBJ1-1, with 8 nucleotides matching TRBD1. Germline V CDR1 and CDR2: SGHVS, FNYEAQ. V dropped 4 bases and J dropped 10; count of bases not matched to a gene: 11. The CDR3 contains 14 residues. The CDR3 is CASSSPGQDIAAFF. The CDR3 bases are TGTGCCAGCAGCTCCCCGGGACAGGACATAGCAGCTTTCTTT.

This clonotype was seen only a few times. The gene calls are TRBV29-1 and TRBJ2-2; no firm D call. CDR1 is SQVTM and CDR2 is ANQGSEA in the germline V gene. V was pared by 5 bases and J by 1 base, with 14 bases between. The length of the CDR3 is 15 residues. Written as DNA, the CDR3 is TGCAGCGTTCGTGAGGAGCCGAGGAACACCGGGGAGCTGTTTTTT. The encoded protein is CSVREEPRNTGELFF.

This clonotype was found a few times. The chain couples TRBV12-3 or TRBV12-4 to TRBJ1-5; possibly TRBD1 for D (5 bases). The CDR3 has 15 amino acids. V was pared by 0 bases and J by 7 bases, with 13 bases between. The CDR3 bases are TGTGCCAGCAGTTTAGCCCCCGGTAGGGGCCAGCCCCAGCATTTT. As protein: CASSLAPGRGQPQHF.

This clonotype was counted only a few times. The gene calls are TRBV6-5 and TRBJ2-7, with 12 bases matching TRBD1. CDR1 and CDR2 (germline): MNHEY, SVGAGI. After removal of 2 bases from V and 3 bases from J, the junction contained 2 bases not matched to a gene. The CDR3 is 15 residues long. CDR3 amino acids: CASSYGTGGFYEQYF. The DNA for the CDR3 is TGTGCCAGCAGTTACGGGACAGGGGGCTTCTACGAGCAGTACTTC.

This clonotype was detected only a few times. The chain combines TRBV5-1 with TRBJ1-2, with TRBD1 as a possible D gene (5 bases). There are 15 residues in the CDR3. The V gene lost 0 bases and the J gene lost 2 bases, with 11 bases spanning the gap. The germline V gene encodes CDR1 SGHRS and CDR2 YFSETQ. In nucleotides, the CDR3 is TGCGCCAGCAGCTTGGGACAGCAAGTGAACTATGGCTACACCTTC. Its protein product is CASSLGQQVNYGYTF.

The gene calls are TRBV27 and TRBJ1-5; D is undetermined. The CDR3 covers 12 residues. Per germline, CDR1 MNHEY and CDR2 SMNVEV (reference sequence). The V and J ends lost 6 bases and 5 bases respectively, with 8 bases between them. Here the CDR3 DNA reads TGTGCCAGCAGGTACGGAGATCAGCCCCAGCATTTT. Translating it yields CASRYGDQPQHF.

A few counts support this clonotype. The V call is TRBV15, the J call TRBJ1-4; TRBD1 is a possible D gene (5 bases). The CDR3 extends over 16 amino acids. Germline CDR1 LNHNV, CDR2 YYDKDF (reference sequence). V was trimmed by 5 bases and J by 5 bases, leaving 18 bases between them. This chain's CDR3 is CATSGLQKTVNEKLFF. Written as DNA, the CDR3 is TGTGCCACCAGCGGACTCCAAAAGACAGTCAATGAAAAACTGTTTTTT. The full variable domain, rest sourced from reference TRBV15 and TRBJ1-4, is DAMVIQNPRYQVTQFGKPVTLSCSQTLNHNVMYWYQQKSSQAPKLLFHYYDKDFNNEADTPDNFQSRRPNTSFCFLDIRSPGLGDTAMYLCATSGLQKTVNEKLFFGSGTQLSVL.

V and J are TRBV9 and TRBJ2-7; possibly TRBD1 for D (5 bases). The germline CDR1 and CDR2 sequences are SGDLS and YYNGEE. V was pared by 0 bases and J by 0 bases, with 10 bases between. The CDR3 spans 15 residues. The CDR3 DNA is TGTGCCAGCAGCGTAGGGACACAGAGCTCCTACGAGCAGTACGTC. This codes for CASSVGTQSSYEQYV.

This clonotype showed up just a few times. The genes are TRBV6-5 and TRBJ1-1; 8 bases are shared with TRBD1. The CDR3 is 17 amino acids. V shed 2 bases, J shed 1 base, and the junction held 9 bases outside the gene matches. From germline, CDR1 is MNHEY and CDR2 SVGAGI. The CDR3 region is CASSYISAGGTNTEAFF. CDR3 sequence (DNA): TGTGCCAGCAGTTACATCTCGGCAGGGGGCACGAACACTGAAGCTTTCTTT.

This clonotype was counted only a few times. The genes are TRBV5-1 and TRBJ2-3; D is unclear. CDR1 is SGHRS, CDR2 YFSETQ, per germline. V shed 1 base and J shed 1 base, with 7 bases lying between them. The length of the CDR3 is 14 residues. CDR3 DNA sequence: TGCGCCAGCAGCTTGTCCAAGCGCACAGATACGCAGTATTTT. It encodes CASSLSKRTDTQYF. Looking up the rest from reference TRBV5-1 and TRBJ2-3 gives the full variable domain: KAGVTQTPRYLIKTRGQQVTLSCSPISGHRSVSWYQQTPGQGLQFLFEYFSETQRNKGNFPGRFSGRQFSNSRSEMNVSTLELGDSALYLCASSLSKRTDTQYFGPGTRLTVL.

The chain uses TRBV12-3 or TRBV12-4 and TRBJ1-1; D not certain. The V gene lost 3 bases and the J gene lost 4 bases, with 12 bases spanning the gap. The CDR3 contains 14 residues. The CDR3 DNA is TGTGCCAGCAGTTTGTGGGTCCAGGTCACTGAAGCTTTCTTT. This codes for CASSLWVQVTEAFF.

This clonotype was seen more than once but under ten times. The V call is TRBV20-1, the J call TRBJ1-1; 7 nucleotides align to TRBD1. The CDR3 loop spans 12 amino acids. V was clipped by 4 bases and J by 6 bases; unmatched bases: 5. CDR1 is DFQATT, CDR2 SNEGSKA, per germline (reference sequence). The CDR3 protein is CSATTGLAEAFF. The CDR3 DNA sequence: TGCAGTGCTACGACAGGGTTGGCTGAAGCTTTCTTT.